This section outlines one T cell receptor (beta chain) sequence together with its context. What it binds is unknown. Amplification used 60 Vbeta primers and 13 Jbeta primers. Generated by immunoSEQ multiplex PCR, the TCRdb table keeps only in-frame clones and is missing some. The sample has tens of thousands of clones, nearly 55% seen once. This entry comes from a study of cytomegalovirus exposure and HLA in healthy donors. General study points: Associated with cytomegalovirus, according to the listing, were fewer than 200 TCR beta chains. Association of a missense DCLRE1C variant with TCR beta V- and J-gene trimming was reported in a later analysis. Analyses of presence/absence relied on an assumption of roughly uniform sequencing depth across donors. Later analysis found that TCR beta chains associated with HLA were more clonally expanded than other, equally common chains.

The V gene end was trimmed by 11 bases and the J gene end by 3 bases; junction bases not matched to a gene: 6. Germline V gene data show CDR1 as MDHEN and CDR2 as SYDVKM. The CDR3 loop spans 12 amino acids. Sequenced: PBMCs. The rearrangement joins TRBV28 to TRBJ2-7, with TRBD1 matching 8 bases. This receptor was identified in a woman between 40 and 50 years old in good health and CMV-seropositive. The CDR3 sequence: CAAGQAGYEQYF. The CDR3 DNA is TGTGCCGCGGGACAGGCTGGCTACGAGCAGTACTTC.